The 2 T cell receptor beta chains listed next were all sequenced from one sample in a study of beta chain features in type 1 diabetes. Expressed TCRB transcripts were sequenced after all isolated RNA was converted to cDNA. Data came from immunoSEQ multiplex PCR; TCRdb stores just in-frame clones and leaves some out. The table shows hundreds of thousands of clones, with 8% occurring only once. The sequenced sample was central memory CD4+ T cells from blood. The origin of the receptors is a woman under 30 in good health.

Note on this clone: Other nucleotide sequences in the sample specify the same CDR3. The chain carries TRBV27 and TRBJ1-1; weak D call: TRBD1 (5 bases). V lost 3 bases and J lost 4, with 9 bases in between. The length of the CDR3 is 13 residues. Germline values: CDR1 MNHEY, CDR2 SMNVEV (reference sequence). CDR3: CASSFWGGTEAFF. The CDR3 region has the DNA TGTGCCAGCAGTTTTTGGGGGGGCACTGAAGCTTTCTTT.

The sample holds a few counts of this clone. The CDR3 DNA is TGTGCTAGTGGTTCCGGACTAGCGGGTTCCACAGATACGCAGTATTTT. It specifies CASGSGLAGSTDTQYF. The V gene is TRBV12-5, the J gene TRBJ2-3; TRBD2 matches at 11 bases. The CDR3 loop spans 16 amino acids. Germline values: CDR1 LGHNT, CDR2 FRNRAP. After removal of 4 bases from V and 2 bases from J, the junction contained 5 bases not matched to a gene.